Shown below are 7 T cell receptor beta chains from a single sample sequenced in a study of T cell changes during pregnancy in multiple sclerosis. The repertoire was sequenced with immunoSEQ multiplex PCR; TCRdb's copy has only in-frame clones and lacks some. The sample has tens of thousands of clones; 80% to 95% are singletons. The sample here was peripheral blood, taken in the first trimester of pregnancy. The receptors derive from a female donor with multiple sclerosis, enrolled in a pregnancy study.

The rearrangement uses TRBV29-1 and TRBJ1-2; 12 bases align to TRBD1. CDR3 length: 18 amino acids. Trimming at V came to 3 bases and at J to 8 bases, leaving 19 bases not matched to a gene. From germline, CDR1 is SQVTM and CDR2 ANQGSEA. Here the CDR3 reads CSVDMAPGQGARFWGYTF. In DNA form, the CDR3 reads TGCAGCGTTGACATGGCACCGGGACAGGGGGCGCGGTTCTGGGGCTACACCTTC.

J is TRBJ2-5 and V is TRBV7-8; D remains unclear. Trimming stripped 5 bases from V and 5 bases from J, with 6 bases between. CDR1 and CDR2 (germline): SGHVS, FQNEAQ. The length of the CDR3 is 11 residues. Here the CDR3 DNA reads TGTGCCAGCAGCCGTTTTGAGACCCAGTACTTC. This codes for CASSRFETQYF.

The V call is TRBV5-6, the J call TRBJ2-7, with 7 bases identical to TRBD1. Unmatched junction bases numbered 11, after V lost 3 bases and J lost 11 bases. Germline lookup yields CDR1 SGHDT and CDR2 YYEEEE. The CDR3 has 13 amino acids. CDR3 sequence reads: CASSSRDSGGKYF. The CDR3 region has the DNA TGTGCCAGCAGCTCCAGGGACAGCGGAGGAAAGTACTTC.

The chain employs TRBV19 and TRBJ2-7, with 8 positions matching TRBD2. The CDR3 totals 15 residues. CDR1 and CDR2 from the germline V gene are LNHDA and SQIVND (reference sequence). With V trimmed by 5 bases and J by 4 bases, 10 bases remained unmatched. For the CDR3, the DNA is TGTGCCAGTAGTCCACGAGGCGGGGGGCAATACGAGCAGTACTTC. Its translation: CASSPRGGGQYEQYF.

DNA for the CDR3: TGCACCAGCACATCGGGGGGTAGAGATACGCAGTATTTT. It specifies CTSTSGGRDTQYF. This chain joins TRBV1 and TRBJ2-3; the table's D call of TRBD2 was not tested on the DNA. TRBV1 represents a pseudogene. The CDR3 runs 13 residues.

The V call is TRBV5-6, the J call TRBJ1-2; 10 bases fit TRBD1. The length of the CDR3 is 14 residues. Germline-derived CDR1 and CDR2 are SGHDT and YYEEEE. With V trimmed by 3 bases and J by 5 bases, 4 bases remained unmatched. The CDR3 DNA reads TGTGCCAGCAGCTGGGGGACAGGGGAATATGGCTACACCTTC. Its translation is CASSWGTGEYGYTF.

The chain joins TRBV7-2 to TRBJ1-4, with 8 bases fitting TRBD1. J was trimmed by 8 bases and V by 3 bases; bases with no gene match: 2. The CDR3 is 13 residues long. Germline CDR1 is SGHTA and CDR2 is FQGNSA. Here the CDR3 reads CASSFDRGEKLFF. As DNA, the CDR3 is TGTGCCAGCAGCTTCGACAGGGGAGAAAAACTGTTTTTT.